A selection of T cell receptor beta chains follows, all from one sample in a study of blood T cell repertoires in COVID-19. TCRdb's copy holds only in-frame clones and misses some; the assay was immunoSEQ multiplex PCR. The table lists some 300,000 clones, 75% to 90% of them singletons. The sample was peripheral blood. The receptors shown here come from a woman aged 70-85 years with COVID-19, enrolled during active disease. The conserved cysteine and the conserved F or W are not part of the CDR3 here. The D gene is left open where the match is weak. Size tells how often a clone was seen (once, few, many) or the class of an expanded clone, and some rows leave it out.

ASSTTSGPYEQY,TRBV5-4,TRBJ2-7,TRBD2,-
SATGSADTGELF,TRBV29-1,TRBJ2-2,-,-
ASSEVGGTSGANVLT,TRBV6-4,TRBJ2-6,TRBD2,once
ASSETASQPQH,TRBV7-7,TRBJ1-5,-,-
ASSPHLGVASGELYNEQF,TRBV4-1,TRBJ2-1,TRBD2,-
ASSRTDQETQY,TRBV5-4,TRBJ2-5,-,-
AWSRGPARGTEAF,TRBV30,TRBJ1-1,-,once
ASSLYHGGGGTEAF,TRBV7-8,TRBJ1-1,-,-
ASSYGSGSSYEQY,TRBV6-5,TRBJ2-7,TRBD2,-
ASSIDRGAGNTIY,TRBV19,TRBJ1-3,TRBD1,-
ATSSPAGPQH,TRBV15,TRBJ1-5,-,-
ASSFSGGSGNQPQH,TRBV5-6,TRBJ1-5,-,-
ASSLTGQGREQY,TRBV11-2,TRBJ2-7,TRBD1,once
ASSLAPRGKGYQETQY,TRBV7-8,TRBJ2-5,TRBD1,once
ASSYSRTFRTEAF,TRBV6-5,TRBJ1-1,-,-
ASSQEGQSNEKLF,TRBV4-3,TRBJ1-4,TRBD1,-